This T cell receptor (beta chain) was profiled in a study of identical twins. V shed 1 base and J shed 10 bases, with 21 bases lying between them. Germline values: CDR1 SGHRS, CDR2 YFSETQ. This CDR3 is 16 amino acids long. Template switching, a step in the protocol, added a universal primer site, and cDNA carried unique molecular identifiers. TCRdb itself ran the 5' RACE reads through MiXCR, one entry per CDR3 protein. The profile covers roughly 1.6 million distinct CDR3 sequences, with about 32% appearing a single time and 0.27% taken by the ten largest. Input material: cord blood. The chain links TRBV5-1 to TRBJ2-1, with TRBD2 as a possible D gene (5 bases). The TCR was taken from a newborn girl in good health. CDR3 in amino acids: CASSLRPTRSAYEQFF. CDR3 nucleotide sequence: TGCGCCAGCAGCTTGAGACCCACTAGGTCGGCCTACGAGCAGTTCTTC.